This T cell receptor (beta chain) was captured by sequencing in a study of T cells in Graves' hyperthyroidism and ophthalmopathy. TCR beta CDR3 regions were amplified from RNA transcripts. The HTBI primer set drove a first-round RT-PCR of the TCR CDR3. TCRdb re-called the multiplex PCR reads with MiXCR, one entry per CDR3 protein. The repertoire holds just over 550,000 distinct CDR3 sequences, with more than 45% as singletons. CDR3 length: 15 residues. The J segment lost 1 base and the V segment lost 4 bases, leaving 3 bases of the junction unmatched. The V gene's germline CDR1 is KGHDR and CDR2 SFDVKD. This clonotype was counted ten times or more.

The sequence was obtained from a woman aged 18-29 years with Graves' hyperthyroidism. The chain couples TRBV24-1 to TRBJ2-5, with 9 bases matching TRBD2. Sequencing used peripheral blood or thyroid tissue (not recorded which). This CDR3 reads CATSEAGGAQETQYF. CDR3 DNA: TGTGCCACCAGTGAGGCGGGAGGGGCCCAAGAGACCCAGTACTTC.